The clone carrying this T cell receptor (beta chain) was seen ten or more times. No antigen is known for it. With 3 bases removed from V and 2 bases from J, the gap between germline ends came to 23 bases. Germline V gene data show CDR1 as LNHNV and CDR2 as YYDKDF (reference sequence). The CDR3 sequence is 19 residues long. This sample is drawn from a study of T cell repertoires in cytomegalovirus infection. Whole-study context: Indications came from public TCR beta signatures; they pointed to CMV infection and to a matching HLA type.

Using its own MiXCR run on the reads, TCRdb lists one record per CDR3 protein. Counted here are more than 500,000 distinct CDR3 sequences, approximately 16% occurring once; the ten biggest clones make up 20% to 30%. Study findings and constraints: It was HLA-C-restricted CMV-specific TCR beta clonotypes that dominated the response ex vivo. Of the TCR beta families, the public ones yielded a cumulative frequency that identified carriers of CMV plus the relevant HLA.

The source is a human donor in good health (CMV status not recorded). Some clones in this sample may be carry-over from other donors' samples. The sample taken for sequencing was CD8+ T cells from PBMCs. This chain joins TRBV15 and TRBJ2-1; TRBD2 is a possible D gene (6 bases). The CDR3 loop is CATSSPSRSWRDPYNEQFF. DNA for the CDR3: TGTGCCACCAGCAGTCCAAGCCGGAGCTGGCGGGATCCCTACAATGAGCAGTTCTTC.